A selection of T cell receptor beta chains follows, all from one sample in a study of cytomegalovirus exposure and HLA in healthy donors. Assay: immunoSEQ multiplex PCR; the TCRdb copy retains only in-frame clones and omits some. The sample shows about 160,000 clones, roughly 70% of them seen only once. Sequenced: PBMCs. All receptors derive from a woman in her forties or fifties in good health and CMV-seropositive. Both conserved end residues are part of each CDR3. D genes are given only for firm matches. A row's size may be missing; if present it is once, few, many or a size class.

d_gene	abundance	v_gene	j_gene	CDR3nt	CDR3aa
.	once	TRBV2	TRBJ2-3	TGTGCCAGCAACCGGGAAGGGAGCACAGATACGCAGTATTTT	CASNREGSTDTQYF
.	.	TRBV15	TRBJ2-1	TGTGCCACCAGCAGGGGGGCTGGGACTGAGCAGTTCTTC	CATSRGAGTEQFF
.	.	TRBV6-1	TRBJ2-7	TGTGCCAGCAGGCCGCACAGGGACCACGAGCAGTACTTC	CASRPHRDHEQYF
.	.	TRBV30	TRBJ1-2	TGTGCCTGGAGTCCCGACAGTTATGGCTACACCTTC	CAWSPDSYGYTF
.	once	TRBV12-5	TRBJ1-5	TGTGCTAGTGGTTTGTTTCCCCCTCCCCGGGACAATCAGCCCCAGCATTTT	CASGLFPPPRDNQPQHF
.	.	TRBV7-3	TRBJ2-5	TGCGCCAGCAGCTTAAACGGGGGTGGAGAGACCCAGTACTTC	CASSLNGGGETQYF
.	.	TRBV7-9	TRBJ2-2	TGTGCCAGCAGCTTATATCTTGGGGGCGATAACACCGGGGAGCTGTTTTTT	CASSLYLGGDNTGELFF
.	.	TRBV5-1	TRBJ1-2	TGCGCCAGCAGCTTGACAGTGGGTGGCTACACCTTC	CASSLTVGGYTF
.	.	TRBV7-2	TRBJ1-5	TGTGCCAGCAGCTTAGGGCGGGGGCCGCAGCCCCAGCATTTT	CASSLGRGPQPQHF
TRBD2	few	TRBV4-1	TRBJ2-3	TGCGCCAGCAGCCAAGGAAGTCCGACTAGCGGGGAGGGAAGGACAGATACGCAGTATTTT	CASSQGSPTSGEGRTDTQYF
.	few	TRBV2	TRBJ1-5	TGTGCCAGCAGCAGGGTAATCAATCAGCCCCAGCATTTT	CASSRVINQPQHF
TRBD1	.	TRBV18	TRBJ1-1	TGTGCCAGCTCACCGGGACAGGGTACCGCTGAAGCTTTCTTT	CASSPGQGTAEAFF
TRBD1	once	TRBV5-4	TRBJ1-2	TGTGCCAGCAGCTTGGTAGGGACAGGGGGTAGTGGCTACACCTTC	CASSLVGTGGSGYTF
TRBD2	.	TRBV25-1	TRBJ2-5	TGTGCCAGCACCTCCGGACTAGCGGAAGAGACCCAGTACTTC	CASTSGLAEETQYF
.	once	TRBV4-1	TRBJ2-7	TGCGCCAGCAGCCAAGAGGTGAACTACTCCTACGAGCAGTACTTC	CASSQEVNYSYEQYF
.	.	TRBV7-9	TRBJ1-1	TGTGCCAGCAGCTTGGGGGGGGCCGTTACTGAAGCTTTCTTT	CASSLGGAVTEAFF
.	once	TRBV15	TRBJ2-7	TGTGCCACCAGCAGAGATCGGGGCGAGCAGTACTTC	CATSRDRGEQYF
TRBD2	.	TRBV7-3	TRBJ2-1	TGTGCCAGCAGCTTAGGGGGGGGTACCTACAATGAGCAGTTCTTC	CASSLGGGTYNEQFF
TRBD1	.	TRBV28	TRBJ1-4	TGTGCCAGCAGGGGGGACAGGGCGCGCGAAAAACTGTTTTTT	CASRGDRAREKLFF
.	.	TRBV2	TRBJ1-5	TGTGCCAGCAGTGAGCAGGGTAATCAGCCCCAGCATTTT	CASSEQGNQPQHF
.	few	TRBV9	TRBJ2-3	TGTGCCAGCAGCCTCGGACCCACAGGAGATACGCAGTATTTT	CASSLGPTGDTQYF
.	.	TRBV19	TRBJ2-1	TGTGCCAGTAGTATGCAACCAGGGGGGCTTCTCTTGGGTGAGCAGTTCTTC	CASSMQPGGLLLGEQFF
.	once	TRBV10-3	TRBJ1-1	TGTGCCATCAGTGAAATTAGCCGGGAGGTGGCTTTCTTT	CAISEISREVAFF
TRBD1	.	TRBV19	TRBJ2-2	TGTGCCAGTAGTCCCTCTTACAGGGGCGCCGGGGAGCTGTTTTTT	CASSPSYRGAGELFF
.	few	TRBV9	TRBJ2-1	TGTGCCAGCAGCCCAGAGGGGGACTCCTACAATGAGCAGTTCTTC	CASSPEGDSYNEQFF
.	.	TRBV15	TRBJ1-2	TGTGCCACCAGCAGAGAACAGGGTAGGGACTATGGCTACACCTTC	CATSREQGRDYGYTF
.	.	TRBV30	TRBJ2-5	TGTGCCTGGGCAACAGGGAACCAGCAGTACTTC	CAWATGNQQYF
TRBD2	.	TRBV4-1	TRBJ2-3	TGCGCCAGCAGCCGGACTAGCGGGGGGGCGGATACGCAGTATTTT	CASSRTSGGADTQYF
TRBD2	.	TRBV29-1	TRBJ2-2	TGCAGCGTTGAAGTGTCCGGGGGGGCGGTGAGGACCGGGGAGCTGTTTTTT	CSVEVSGGAVRTGELFF
.	few	TRBV7-6	TRBJ1-1	TGTGCCAGCAGCTTAAACCCCGGTTACACTGAAGCTTTCTTT	CASSLNPGYTEAFF
TRBD1	once	TRBV2	TRBJ2-2	TGTGCCAGCAGTGAATGGACAGGGGTATTTTCGACCGGGGAGCTGTTTTTT	CASSEWTGVFSTGELFF
TRBD1	once	TRBV5-1	TRBJ2-2	TGCGCCAGCAGCTTGACAGGGGGCACCGGGGAGCTGTTTTTT	CASSLTGGTGELFF